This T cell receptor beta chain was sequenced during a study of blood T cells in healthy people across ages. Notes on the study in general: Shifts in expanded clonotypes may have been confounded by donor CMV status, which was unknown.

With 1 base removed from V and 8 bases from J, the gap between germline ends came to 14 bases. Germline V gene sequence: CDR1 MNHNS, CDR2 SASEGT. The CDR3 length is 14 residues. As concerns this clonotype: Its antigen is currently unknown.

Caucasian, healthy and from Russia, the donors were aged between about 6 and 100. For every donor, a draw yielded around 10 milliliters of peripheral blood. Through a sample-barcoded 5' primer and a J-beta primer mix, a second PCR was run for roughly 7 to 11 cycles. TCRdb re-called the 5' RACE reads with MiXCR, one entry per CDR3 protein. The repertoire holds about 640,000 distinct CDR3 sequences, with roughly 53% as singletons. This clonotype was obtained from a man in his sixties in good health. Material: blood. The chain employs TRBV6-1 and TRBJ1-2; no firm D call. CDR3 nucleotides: TGTGCCAGCAGTGAAGTGCCGGGGTCGAGCGGCTACACCTTC. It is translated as CASSEVPGSSGYTF.